The source of this T cell receptor (beta chain) is a study of shared clonotypes between healthy human individuals. Several immunoSEQ plates received, in even portions, the genomic DNA of each subset. Unsorted PBMC replicate PCRs drew on roughly 300 ng DNA, representing around 30,000 T cell genomes. As originally analysed: ImmunoSEQ output lacked quality scores and full-length reads, limiting matched filtering. Using immunoSEQ multiplex PCR, the repertoire was profiled, and TCRdb retains in-frame clones only, with some absent. The V and J calls and clone size are taken from that table; D and trimming were inferred from the DNA. In the table there are approximately 500,000 clones, less than 85% of which are singletons. Points from the study as a whole: There were few donors, and this limited the genetic and exposure-history diversity represented.

The CDR3 runs 15 residues. Germline V CDR1 and CDR2: SGDLS, YYNGEE. Trimming took 3 bases from V and 4 from J; bases not matched to a gene: 7. In regard to this clone: What it binds is not known.

Material: PBMCs. The clonotype comes from a woman between 35 and 50 years old in good health. Some clones in this sample may be carry-over from other donors' samples. The chain combines TRBV9 with TRBJ2-1; 7 bases agree with TRBD1. The CDR3 loop is CASSDRQGGYNEQFF. The CDR3 DNA sequence: TGTGCCAGCAGCGACCGACAGGGCGGGTACAATGAGCAGTTCTTC.